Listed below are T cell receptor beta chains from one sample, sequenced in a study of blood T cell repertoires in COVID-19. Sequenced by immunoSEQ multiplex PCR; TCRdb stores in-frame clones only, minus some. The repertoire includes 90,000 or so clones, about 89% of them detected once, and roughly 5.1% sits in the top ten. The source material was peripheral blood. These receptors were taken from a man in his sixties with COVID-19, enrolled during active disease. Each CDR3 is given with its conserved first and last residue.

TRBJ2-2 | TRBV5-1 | CASSLLSTSGPNTGELFF
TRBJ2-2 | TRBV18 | CASSAGTNTGELFF
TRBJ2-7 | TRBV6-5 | CASNRGQHYEQYF
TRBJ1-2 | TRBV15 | CATSRDWAAFYGYTF
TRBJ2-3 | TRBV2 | CASSRDGTRDSDTQYF
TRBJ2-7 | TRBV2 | CARLRDTGTSGRSNEQYF
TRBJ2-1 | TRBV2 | CASSGEGNNEQFF
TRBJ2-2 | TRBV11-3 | CASSLDPGAGGQPGELFF
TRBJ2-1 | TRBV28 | CASSLYVGTSRYNEQFF
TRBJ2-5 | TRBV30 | CAWSVRRDRGGDTKETQYF
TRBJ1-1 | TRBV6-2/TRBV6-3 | CASSSTHRNTEAFF
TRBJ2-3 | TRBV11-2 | CASKWSAGGSTDTQYF
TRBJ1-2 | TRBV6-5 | CASSSDREGYGYTF
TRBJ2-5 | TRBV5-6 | CASSLEGQLQETQYF
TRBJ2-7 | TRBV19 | CASSMRTDSSYEQYF
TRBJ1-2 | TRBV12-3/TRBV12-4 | CASANRAVYGYTF
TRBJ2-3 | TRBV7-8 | CASSRGADRAPDTQYF
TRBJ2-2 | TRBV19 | CASSISTSGSNTGELFF
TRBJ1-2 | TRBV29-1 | CSVEENGYTF
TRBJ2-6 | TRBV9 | CASSQAFLGANVLTF
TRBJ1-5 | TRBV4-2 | CASSQGDRPLNQPQHF
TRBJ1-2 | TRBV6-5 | CASSYSDRGLYGYTF
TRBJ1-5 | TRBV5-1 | CASSLDSGHQPQHF
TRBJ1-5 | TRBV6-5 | CAGRQAFNQPQHF
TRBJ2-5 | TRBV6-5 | CASSYVSSGQETQYF